A selection of T cell receptor beta chains follows, all from one sample in a study of OX40 agonist ivuxolimab in advanced cancers. Sequenced by immunoSEQ multiplex PCR; TCRdb stores in-frame clones only, minus some. Altogether 52,000 or so clones are present, approximately 88% being singletons, with the ten largest covering around 10%. The sequences come from CD4+ or CD8+ T cells sorted from blood, collected in a trial of the OX40 agonist ivuxolimab. These receptor sequences come from an adult with an advanced solid tumor such as melanoma, head and neck, liver or kidney cancer. CDR3s include the opening cysteine and the closing phenylalanine or tryptophan. Clone size is not always given. Where it is, it says once, few, many or a class for expanded clones.

TRBJ2-2 | . | TRBV7-2 | CASSPRLAGTLFPGELFF
TRBJ1-1 | . | TRBV27 | CASSPDLAISHTEAFF
TRBJ2-1 | . | TRBV7-9 | CASSFNEQFF
TRBJ2-7 | . | TRBV28 | CASSGLQRERSYEQYF
TRBJ2-1 | . | TRBV6-1 | CASSEGRLAGVSEQFF
TRBJ1-2 | . | TRBV5-6 | CASSTRTAIFNYGYTF
TRBJ1-1 | medium-sized | TRBV5-1 | CASSLAGRGNTEAFF
TRBJ1-1 | . | TRBV28 | CASRETGLPEAFF
TRBJ2-2 | . | TRBV7-8 | CASSSSYRGKGTGELFF
TRBJ2-3 | . | TRBV5-1 | CASSLRADTQYF
TRBJ1-5 | . | TRBV19 | CASSISLSQPQHF
TRBJ2-1 | . | TRBV7-7 | CASSLGPLAGVFYKAEQFF
TRBJ1-1 | . | TRBV9 | CASSVNPLNTEAFF
TRBJ1-1 | . | TRBV29-1 | CSVAAPTEAFF
TRBJ2-5 | . | TRBV28 | CASSFKGLAGGVKTQYF
TRBJ2-1 | once | TRBV4-1 | CASSQERVWGLATLF
TRBJ2-3 | once | TRBV19 | CASTPSGTPDSDTQYF
TRBJ1-1 | few | TRBV12-5 | CASGLVLGAEAFF
TRBJ1-1 | . | TRBV6-5 | CASSYEGGGLNTEAFF
TRBJ2-5 | . | TRBV6-5 | CASSLPGVETQYF
TRBJ2-1 | . | TRBV7-6 | CASSSSSGGSYNEQFF
TRBJ2-3 | . | TRBV28 | CASSSTSLPRLAGGADTQYF
TRBJ2-1 | . | TRBV11-2 | CASRLDGTTYNEQFF
TRBJ2-5 | . | TRBV14 | CASSQDWRTQYF
TRBJ2-3 | . | TRBV5-1 | CASSEGTASTDTQYF
TRBJ2-2 | . | TRBV9 | CASSVDLGPGELFF
TRBJ2-3 | . | TRBV27 | CASTLLAGVRDTQYF
TRBJ1-5 | . | TRBV5-5 | CASSLVPGQGNQPQHF
TRBJ2-7 | . | TRBV27 | CASSLVRTGGYEQYF
TRBJ2-3 | . | TRBV5-4 | CASSSEGGGTDTQYF
TRBJ1-1 | . | TRBV11-2 | CASRAMATEAFF
TRBJ2-5 | . | TRBV10-2 | CASTDPPGETQYF
TRBJ1-1 | . | TRBV9 | CASSPKIASTEAFF
TRBJ1-2 | few | TRBV7-8 | CASSSWDSMLANYGYTF
TRBJ1-1 | . | TRBV21-1 | CASGGHRMNTEAFF
TRBJ1-2 | . | TRBV14 | CASSLGGDGYTF
TRBJ1-2 | once | TRBV6-4 | CASSDSLQGFDGYTF
TRBJ1-1 | . | TRBV7-9 | CASSLGRAEAFF
TRBJ2-3 | . | TRBV6-6 | CASSEEDTQYF
TRBJ1-1 | . | TRBV6-6 | CAYTRRAFF
TRBJ1-5 | once | TRBV6-4 | CASSRTDEPNQPQHF
TRBJ1-1 | . | TRBV15 | CATSVPDETGPNTEAFF
TRBJ2-1 | once | TRBV7-6 | CASSSDLTYNEQFF
TRBJ2-7 | . | TRBV19 | CASSIGAGAIYEQYF
TRBJ2-2 | . | TRBV4-3 | CASSLEQVGWTGELFF
TRBJ2-7 | . | TRBV7-9 | CASRLGNEQYF
TRBJ1-2 | . | TRBV4-1 | CASSHPTGSNDYYGYTF
TRBJ1-4 | . | TRBV29-1 | CSVEEGFEGGVNEKLFF
TRBJ1-1 | . | TRBV30 | CAWSFGFEAFF
TRBJ1-2 | . | TRBV28 | CASSYTELSYYGYTF
TRBJ2-1 | . | TRBV6-4 | CASSERTYNEQFF
TRBJ2-7 | once | TRBV9 | CASSPQKMTSGRMYEQYF
TRBJ2-7 | . | TRBV29-1 | CSVLIGGPYEQYF
TRBJ1-6 | . | TRBV19 | CASSSKSSYNSPLHF
TRBJ2-5 | . | TRBV6-5 | CASSYSFSIPLETQYF
TRBJ2-3 | . | TRBV5-6 | CASSLGGIADTQYF
TRBJ2-7 | . | TRBV6-1 | CAVGRDRGDEQYF
TRBJ2-1 | . | TRBV13 | CASSLGEEQFF
TRBJ2-3 | once | TRBV28 | CASREDFSNPTTDTQYF